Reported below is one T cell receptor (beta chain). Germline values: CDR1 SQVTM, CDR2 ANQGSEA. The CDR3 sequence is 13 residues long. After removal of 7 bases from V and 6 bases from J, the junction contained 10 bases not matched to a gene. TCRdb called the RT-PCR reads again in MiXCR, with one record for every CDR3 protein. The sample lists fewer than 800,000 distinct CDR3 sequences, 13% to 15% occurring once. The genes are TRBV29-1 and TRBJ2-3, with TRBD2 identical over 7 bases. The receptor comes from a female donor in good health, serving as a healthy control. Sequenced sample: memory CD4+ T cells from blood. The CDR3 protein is CSDLAGLGDTQYF. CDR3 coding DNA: TGCAGCGACTTAGCGGGTCTGGGGGATACGCAGTATTTT.